These T cell receptor beta chains were read from a single sample in a study of T cell repertoires in cytomegalovirus infection. TCRdb analysed the reads with MiXCR anew, one entry per CDR3 protein. Of a few hundred thousand distinct CDR3 sequences listed, about 13% are singletons. Sequencing input: PBMCs. These receptors were collected from a human donor in good health (CMV status not recorded). Some clones in this sample may be carry-over from other donors' samples. CDR3s include the opening cysteine and the closing phenylalanine or tryptophan. The order of the fields is D gene, V gene, J gene, clone size, CDR3 protein, CDR3 DNA. The D gene is left open where the match is weak. For some rows the clone size is stated as once, few or many, or as a class when expanded; others skip it.

.	TRBV7-9	TRBJ2-3	many	CASSTWDTTTDTQYF	TGTGCCAGCAGCACTTGGGACACAACCACAGATACGCAGTATTTT
TRBD1	TRBV7-6	TRBJ1-1	few	CASSLRTGGPTEAFF	TGTGCCAGCAGCTTACGGACAGGGGGACCCACTGAAGCTTTCTTT
TRBD2	TRBV7-2	TRBJ2-7	many	CASQAGGRPYEQYF	TGTGCCAGCCAAGCGGGGGGCCGACCCTACGAGCAGTACTTC
.	TRBV7-2	TRBJ2-7	.	CASTLSGFPFEQYF	TGTGCCAGCACCCTGTCAGGGTTTCCCTTTGAGCAGTACTTC
TRBD1	TRBV7-3	TRBJ1-2	few	CASSSTRQGGGYTF	TGTGCCAGCAGCTCCACCCGACAGGGGGGTGGCTACACCTTC
.	TRBV5-6	TRBJ2-7	few	CASSLGGDSYEQYF	TGTGCCAGCAGCTTGGGCGGGGACTCCTACGAGCAGTACTTC
TRBD1	TRBV5-1	TRBJ2-7	.	CASRAGTADEQYF	TGCGCCAGCAGAGCCGGGACAGCCGACGAGCAGTACTTC
.	TRBV6-6	TRBJ1-3	many	CASSYSPTPGNTIYF	TGTGCCAGCAGTTACTCTCCCACGCCTGGAAACACCATATATTTT
.	TRBV11-1	TRBJ2-3	few	CASSPTGLTDTQYF	TGTGCCAGCAGCCCTACCGGACTCACAGATACGCAGTATTTT
TRBD1	TRBV12-5	TRBJ2-7	many	CASGPDRGGSYEQYF	TGTGCTAGTGGACCCGACAGGGGGGGAAGCTACGAGCAGTACTTC
.	TRBV29-1	TRBJ1-2	.	CSVWGGALGYTF	TGCAGCGTCTGGGGGGGGGCCCTGGGCTACACCTTC
.	TRBV11-2	TRBJ2-5	many	CASSVLGIEETQYF	TGTGCCAGCAGCGTCCTGGGGATCGAGGAGACCCAGTACTTC
.	TRBV7-9	TRBJ1-1	few	CASSPEVFEAFF	TGTGCCAGCAGCCCAGAAGTATTTGAAGCTTTCTTT
.	TRBV11-2	TRBJ2-5	few	CASSTRGERNLVTQYF	TGTGCCAGCAGCACCAGGGGGGAGCGTAACCTGGTCACCCAGTACTTC
TRBD1	TRBV19	TRBJ2-5	few	CASSIDPTNTGEETQYF	TGTGCCAGTAGTATAGATCCAACGAACACAGGGGAGGAGACCCAGTACTTC
.	TRBV20-1	TRBJ1-1	few	CSARDQGSNAEAFF	TGCAGTGCTAGAGACCAGGGGTCAAACGCTGAAGCTTTCTTT
.	TRBV4-1	TRBJ1-2	few	CASSQTTQGYDGYTF	TGCGCCAGCAGCCAGACTACACAGGGCTACGACGGCTACACCTTC
.	TRBV7-8	TRBJ2-5	many	CASSSNSQRFQETQYF	TGTGCCAGCAGCTCAAACTCCCAAAGGTTCCAAGAGACCCAGTACTTC
.	TRBV7-2	TRBJ1-6	many	CASSFVGPNSPLHF	TGTGCCAGCAGCTTCGTCGGCCCTAATTCACCCCTCCACTTT
.	TRBV7-2	TRBJ2-1	many	CASSQDGSSYNEQFF	TGTGCCAGCAGCCAGGATGGGAGCTCCTACAATGAGCAGTTCTTC
TRBD1	TRBV19	TRBJ1-5	.	CASSIANQDRGQGPQHF	TGTGCCAGTAGTATAGCCAACCAGGACAGGGGGCAGGGTCCCCAGCATTTT
.	TRBV7-3	TRBJ2-2	many	CASSLEWGGTGELFF	TGTGCCAGCAGCTTAGAATGGGGAGGCACCGGGGAGCTGTTTTTT
.	TRBV12-5	TRBJ2-2	few	CASGLVNNGELFF	TGTGCTAGTGGTTTGGTAAATAACGGGGAGCTGTTTTTT
TRBD2	TRBV6-6	TRBJ2-5	few	CASRAGGGSETQYF	TGTGCCAGTAGGGCTGGCGGGGGGTCGGAGACCCAGTACTTC
TRBD1	TRBV5-1	TRBJ1-2	.	CASAPGGYGYTF	TGCGCCAGCGCCCCAGGGGGGTATGGCTACACCTTC
TRBD2	TRBV29-1	TRBJ2-3	few	CSVALAGNTDTQYF	TGCAGCGTTGCTCTAGCGGGAAATACAGATACGCAGTATTTT
.	TRBV6-2/TRBV6-3	TRBJ1-1	.	CASSYSDHAEAFF	TGTGCCAGCAGTTACTCGGATCACGCTGAAGCTTTCTTT
.	TRBV7-2	TRBJ2-7	many	CASSLSSSYEQYF	TGTGCCAGCAGCTTGAGCAGCTCCTACGAGCAGTACTTC
TRBD2	TRBV6-1	TRBJ2-1	many	CASSLASGGAGEQFF	TGTGCCAGCAGCCTCGCCAGCGGGGGGGCCGGTGAGCAGTTCTTC
.	TRBV29-1	TRBJ2-1	.	CSVDESTVNNEQFF	TGCAGCGTTGATGAAAGTACGGTAAACAATGAGCAGTTCTTC
TRBD2	TRBV7-9	TRBJ2-1	.	CASSPPSGSDEQFF	TGTGCCAGCAGCCCCCCTAGCGGGAGCGATGAGCAGTTCTTC
TRBD2	TRBV7-2	TRBJ2-1	many	CASSLVGGNTGQIYNEQFF	TGTGCCAGCAGCTTAGTGGGAGGGAATACAGGCCAAATCTACAATGAGCAGTTCTTC
.	TRBV7-6	TRBJ2-1	many	CASSPPSGYEQFF	TGTGCCAGCAGCCCCCCCTCCGGGTATGAGCAGTTCTTC
.	TRBV6-5	TRBJ1-1	many	CASSYSLHAMLEAFF	TGTGCCAGCAGTTACTCCCTTCATGCAATGTTAGAAGCTTTCTTT
.	TRBV5-1	TRBJ1-5	many	CASSLAPGNQPQHF	TGCGCCAGCAGCTTGGCCCCGGGCAATCAGCCCCAGCATTTT
TRBD1	TRBV7-6	TRBJ1-6	.	CASSLYPGQGAPLHF	TGTGCCAGCAGCTTGTACCCGGGACAGGGTGCACCCCTCCACTTT
TRBD1	TRBV4-1	TRBJ2-2	.	CASSQVLQGSTGELFF	TGCGCCAGCAGCCAAGTTCTACAGGGGTCCACCGGGGAGCTGTTTTTT
.	TRBV2	TRBJ1-2	.	CASSEAAEGYTF	TGTGCCAGCAGTGAAGCGGCAGAGGGCTACACCTTC
.	TRBV5-5	TRBJ1-4	.	CASSLYGGQAEKLFF	TGTGCCAGCAGCTTGTACGGGGGGCAAGCGGAAAAACTGTTTTTT
.	TRBV7-2	TRBJ1-1	.	CASSLRGAQITEAFF	TGTGCCAGCAGCTTAAGAGGGGCCCAGATCACTGAAGCTTTCTTT